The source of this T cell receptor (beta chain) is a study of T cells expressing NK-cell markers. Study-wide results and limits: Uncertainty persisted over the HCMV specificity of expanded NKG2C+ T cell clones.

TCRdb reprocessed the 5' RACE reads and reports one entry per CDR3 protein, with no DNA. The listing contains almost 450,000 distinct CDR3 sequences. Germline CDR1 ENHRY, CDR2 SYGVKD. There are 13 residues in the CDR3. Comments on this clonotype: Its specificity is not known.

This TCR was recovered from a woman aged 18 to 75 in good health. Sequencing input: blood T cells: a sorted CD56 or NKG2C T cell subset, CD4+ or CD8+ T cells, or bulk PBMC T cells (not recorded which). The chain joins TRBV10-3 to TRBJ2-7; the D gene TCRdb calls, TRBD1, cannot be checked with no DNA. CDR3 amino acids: CAISRDRPLEQYF.